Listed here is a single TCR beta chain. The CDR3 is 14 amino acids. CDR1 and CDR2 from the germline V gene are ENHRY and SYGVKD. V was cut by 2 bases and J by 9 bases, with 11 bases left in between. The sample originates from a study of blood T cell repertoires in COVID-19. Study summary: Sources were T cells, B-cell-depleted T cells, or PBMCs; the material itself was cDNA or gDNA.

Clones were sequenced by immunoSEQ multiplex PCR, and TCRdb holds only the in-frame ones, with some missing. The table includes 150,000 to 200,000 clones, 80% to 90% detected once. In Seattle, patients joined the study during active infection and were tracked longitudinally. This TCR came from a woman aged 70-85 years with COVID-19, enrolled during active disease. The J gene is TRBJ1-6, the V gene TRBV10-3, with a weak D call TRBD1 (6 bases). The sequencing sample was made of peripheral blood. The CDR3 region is CAISEGTRSSPLHF. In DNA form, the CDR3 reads TGTGCCATCAGTGAGGGGACAAGGAGTTCACCCCTCCACTTT.